The T cell receptor beta chain described here comes from a study of OX40 agonist ivuxolimab in advanced cancers. About the study: Dose-escalation patients were diagnosed with hepatocellular carcinoma, melanoma, renal cell cancer or head and neck cancer.

Trimming cost V 0 bases and J 3 bases, with 30 bases left between them. The CDR3 consists of 22 residues. Germline V gene lookup returns CDR1 LGHNA and CDR2 YSLEER. The protocol was immunoSEQ multiplex PCR, while the TCRdb copy is restricted to in-frame clones and leaves out a portion. In the table there are 80,000 or so clones, about 93% of which are singletons. The chain is built from TRBV4-3 and TRBJ2-1; D gene uncertain. The clonotype comes from an adult with an advanced solid tumor such as melanoma, head and neck, liver or kidney cancer. The source was CD4+ or CD8+ T cells sorted from blood, collected in a trial of the OX40 agonist ivuxolimab. The CDR3 DNA is TGCGCCAGCAGCCAAGATCCCGCCTACAAGGCCCAGCCCCGAAGGCGCTACAATGAGCAGTTCTTC. Translation gives CASSQDPAYKAQPRRRYNEQFF.